A selection of T cell receptor beta chains follows, all from one sample in a study of cytomegalovirus exposure and HLA in healthy donors. The protocol was immunoSEQ multiplex PCR, while the TCRdb copy is restricted to in-frame clones and leaves out a portion. Among about 90,000 clones listed, over 70% were seen once. The sequencing input was PBMCs. Receptors originate from a man younger than 45 in good health and CMV-seropositive. Both conserved end residues are trimmed from each CDR3. Clone size is shown for a subset of rows, as once, few, many or a class of expanded clone.

TRBV7-9	TRBJ1-4	.	ASSLRTGIEKLF
TRBV6-1	TRBJ2-5	.	ASSAVRAPQGETQY
TRBV7-2	TRBJ2-5	.	ASSLGGGEGETQY
TRBV7-9	TRBJ1-5	.	ASSEGIGGRPQPQH
TRBV28	TRBJ1-4	.	ASRGQQGAWEKLF
TRBV6-4	TRBJ2-1	few	ASSDFSGKGHNEQF
TRBV5-1	TRBJ2-1	.	ASSTADGRPYNEQF
TRBV4-1	TRBJ2-2	.	ASSQDPVPGELF
TRBV7-9	TRBJ2-3	.	ASSSNTDTQY
TRBV6-5	TRBJ1-1	.	ASSPWGVNTEAF
TRBV5-1	TRBJ1-1	.	ASNSRQGEAF
TRBV28	TRBJ2-3	once	ASSYPEGEAVADTQY
TRBV1	.	few	TSKRDRDEQY
TRBV6-6	TRBJ2-7	.	ASSIQGYEQY
TRBV18	TRBJ2-7	once	ASSPRGQGAFYEQY
TRBV29-1	TRBJ2-5	.	SVTPTPQGGETQY
TRBV6-6	TRBJ2-7	few	ASSYSGQGGYEQY
TRBV28	TRBJ1-5	.	ASSPYREGGQPQH
TRBV5-1	TRBJ2-3	.	ASSSRHSSTDTQY
TRBV5-8	TRBJ1-5	.	ASTGRDREGNQPQN
TRBV5-1	TRBJ2-2	.	ASSSPGTGEHGELF
TRBV6-1	TRBJ1-5	.	ASSRRGDQPQH
TRBV5-6	TRBJ1-5	once	ASSAGQGYSNQPQH
TRBV5-8	TRBJ2-7	.	ASSLSGGGDEQY
TRBV15	TRBJ2-5	.	ATSRGIGGGETQY
TRBV29-1	TRBJ1-1	.	NVAFQALSDTEAF
TRBV29-1	TRBJ2-3	few	SVAFAGEIDTQY
TRBV19	TRBJ1-4	.	ASRRTGTNEKLF
TRBV11-1	TRBJ1-1	.	ASSLANRINEAF
TRBV29-1	TRBJ1-2	.	SVDQGAGGYGYT
TRBV7-9	TRBJ2-1	.	ASSTVGGLSSYNEQF
TRBV6-1	TRBJ2-1	.	ASSDKAGGPISYNEQF
TRBV19	TRBJ2-7	few	ASSMTSPKGEQY
TRBV15	TRBJ1-5	few	ATSGGTGAYSNQPQH
TRBV5-5	TRBJ1-1	.	ASSYRGNTEAF
TRBV19	TRBJ1-1	.	ASSISGRGTEAF
TRBV7-9	TRBJ2-3	.	ASSLSLSTDTQY
TRBV7-3	TRBJ2-5	.	ASSLNRQGAAETQY
TRBV29-1	TRBJ1-3	few	SVDEGGSGNTIY
TRBV10-3	TRBJ2-7	few	AISLGLPSSYEQY
TRBV10-3	TRBJ1-1	.	AISESRNTEAF
TRBV10-3	TRBJ2-7	few	AMGTGGAYEQY
TRBV6-6	TRBJ2-5	.	ASSYGAPARETQY
TRBV2	TRBJ1-4	.	ASNGRLNEKLF
TRBV5-4	TRBJ1-2	.	ASWDRQDYGYT